This is a list of T cell receptor beta chains from one sample in a study of beta chain features in type 1 diabetes. The protocol was immunoSEQ multiplex PCR, while the TCRdb copy is restricted to in-frame clones and leaves out a portion. The data hold about 400,000 clones, with roughly 12% observed a single time. Material: naive CD4+ T cells from blood. The source is a woman aged 18-35 years with type 1 diabetes. Both conserved end residues are part of each CDR3. Fields, in order: CDR3 protein, CDR3 DNA, J gene, clone size, V gene, D gene. D genes are given only for firm matches. The size of a clone is reported for some rows only, either as once, few or many, or as a class for expanded clones.

CDR3 protein: CASSALSKSSTDTQYF
CDR3 DNA: TGTGCCAGCAGCGCTCTATCTAAATCTAGCACAGATACGCAGTATTTT
J gene: TRBJ2-3
clone size: few
V gene: TRBV9
D gene: -

CDR3 protein: CASSQLQETQYF
CDR3 DNA: TGTGCCAGCTCACAGCTCCAAGAGACCCAGTACTTC
J gene: TRBJ2-5
clone size: -
V gene: TRBV18
D gene: -

CDR3 protein: CSALTRGTQYF
CDR3 DNA: TGCAGTGCTCTCACCAGGGGTACGCAGTATTTT
J gene: TRBJ2-3
clone size: few
V gene: TRBV20-1
D gene: -

CDR3 protein: CSSAVGPYTEAFF
CDR3 DNA: TGCAGCTCTGCCGTTGGGCCATACACTGAAGCTTTCTTT
J gene: TRBJ1-1
clone size: -
V gene: TRBV29-1
D gene: -

CDR3 protein: CASSQERTSAEQYF
CDR3 DNA: TGCGCCAGCAGCCAAGAGAGGACTAGCGCCGAGCAGTACTTC
J gene: TRBJ2-7
clone size: -
V gene: TRBV4-3
D gene: TRBD2

CDR3 protein: CASSVRQGSNEKLFF
CDR3 DNA: TGTGCCAGCAGCGTGAGACAGGGGTCTAATGAAAAACTGTTTTTT
J gene: TRBJ1-4
clone size: few
V gene: TRBV9
D gene: TRBD1

CDR3 protein: CASSIPGTGQGYTF
CDR3 DNA: TGTGCCAGTAGTATTCCCGGAACAGGGCAAGGCTACACCTTC
J gene: TRBJ1-2
clone size: -
V gene: TRBV19
D gene: -

CDR3 protein: CASSEDRGETQYF
CDR3 DNA: TGTGCCAGCAGTGAGGACAGGGGAGAGACCCAGTACTTC
J gene: TRBJ2-5
clone size: -
V gene: TRBV7-2
D gene: TRBD1

CDR3 protein: CAITMDTISPDTQYF
CDR3 DNA: TGTGCCATCACTATGGACACGATTAGCCCAGATACGCAGTATTTT
J gene: TRBJ2-3
clone size: few
V gene: TRBV10-3
D gene: -

CDR3 protein: CATSTPRLITGELFF
CDR3 DNA: TGTGCCACCAGCACCCCGAGACTGATTACCGGGGAGCTGTTTTTT
J gene: TRBJ2-2
clone size: -
V gene: TRBV15
D gene: -

CDR3 protein: CASSKSSDYEQYF
CDR3 DNA: TGTGCCAGCTCAAAAAGCTCCGACTACGAGCAGTACTTC
J gene: TRBJ2-7
clone size: -
V gene: TRBV18
D gene: -

CDR3 protein: CASSPFAGTTNTGELFF
CDR3 DNA: TGTGCCAGCTCACCCTTCGCCGGGACAACGAACACCGGGGAGCTGTTTTTT
J gene: TRBJ2-2
clone size: -
V gene: TRBV18
D gene: -

CDR3 protein: CASRLQNTEAFF
CDR3 DNA: TGTGCCAGCAGATTACAGAACACTGAAGCTTTCTTT
J gene: TRBJ1-1
clone size: few
V gene: TRBV7-9
D gene: -

CDR3 protein: CASSQGPRGPRGSGELFF
CDR3 DNA: TGCGCCAGCAGCCAGGGACCCAGGGGGCCTCGCGGGTCCGGGGAGCTGTTTTTT
J gene: TRBJ2-2
clone size: -
V gene: TRBV4-3
D gene: TRBD1

CDR3 protein: CASSLAGEREQYF
CDR3 DNA: TGTGCCAGCAGCTTAGCGGGAGAACGCGAGCAGTACTTC
J gene: TRBJ2-7
clone size: few
V gene: TRBV7-9
D gene: -

CDR3 protein: CASSLDRDSNQPQHF
CDR3 DNA: TGTGCCAGCAGCCTAGACAGGGATAGCAATCAGCCCCAGCATTTT
J gene: TRBJ1-5
clone size: -
V gene: TRBV2
D gene: TRBD1

CDR3 protein: CASSPGDQETQYF
CDR3 DNA: TGCGCCAGCAGCCCGGGAGACCAAGAGACCCAGTACTTC
J gene: TRBJ2-5
clone size: -
V gene: TRBV4-1
D gene: -

CDR3 protein: CATKQGGDSYEQYF
CDR3 DNA: TGTGCCACAAAACAAGGCGGAGACTCCTACGAGCAGTACTTC
J gene: TRBJ2-7
clone size: few
V gene: TRBV15
D gene: -

CDR3 protein: CAISSTEAAFF
CDR3 DNA: TGTGCCATCAGTTCGACGGAGGCTGCTTTCTTT
J gene: TRBJ1-1
clone size: -
V gene: TRBV10-3
D gene: -

CDR3 protein: CASSVTGRETQYF
CDR3 DNA: TGTGCCAGCAGCGTAACAGGACGAGAGACCCAGTACTTC
J gene: TRBJ2-5
clone size: -
V gene: TRBV9
D gene: -

CDR3 protein: CASSAGTGGDYGYTF
CDR3 DNA: TGTGCCAGCAGCGCCGGGACAGGGGGCGACTATGGCTACACCTTC
J gene: TRBJ1-2
clone size: -
V gene: TRBV5-4
D gene: TRBD1

CDR3 protein: CAWSKTPPRETQYF
CDR3 DNA: TGTGCCTGGAGTAAAACACCCCCGCGGGAGACCCAGTACTTC
J gene: TRBJ2-5
clone size: few
V gene: TRBV30
D gene: -

CDR3 protein: CASHSQVTDYEQYF
CDR3 DNA: TGTGCCAGCCACTCACAGGTCACCGACTACGAGCAGTACTTC
J gene: TRBJ2-7
clone size: few
V gene: TRBV6-6
D gene: -

CDR3 protein: CSGSGGMNTEAFF
CDR3 DNA: TGCAGCGGGTCGGGGGGCATGAACACTGAAGCTTTCTTT
J gene: TRBJ1-1
clone size: few
V gene: TRBV29-1
D gene: -

CDR3 protein: CASSSELNPNRETQYF
CDR3 DNA: TGTGCCAGCAGCTCCGAATTGAACCCGAACAGGGAGACCCAGTACTTC
J gene: TRBJ2-5
clone size: few
V gene: TRBV11-1
D gene: -

CDR3 protein: CASSLEAGVPNEQFF
CDR3 DNA: TGTGCCAGCAGCCTCGAGGCGGGAGTCCCCAATGAGCAGTTCTTC
J gene: TRBJ2-1
clone size: few
V gene: TRBV9
D gene: TRBD2

CDR3 protein: CAISARQGSDEQYF
CDR3 DNA: TGTGCCATCAGTGCGAGACAGGGCAGCGACGAGCAGTACTTC
J gene: TRBJ2-7
clone size: -
V gene: TRBV10-3
D gene: TRBD1

CDR3 protein: CASSKGGSYEQYF
CDR3 DNA: TGTGCCAGCAGCAAAGGGGGCTCCTACGAGCAGTACTTC
J gene: TRBJ2-7
clone size: few
V gene: TRBV5-4
D gene: -

CDR3 protein: CASSWGKVAGAYNEQFF
CDR3 DNA: TGCGCCAGCAGCTGGGGGAAGGTAGCGGGAGCCTACAATGAGCAGTTCTTC
J gene: TRBJ2-1
clone size: -
V gene: TRBV5-1
D gene: TRBD2

CDR3 protein: CASSLSRGNTEAFF
CDR3 DNA: TGTGCCAGCAGTTTAAGCAGGGGGAACACTGAAGCTTTCTTT
J gene: TRBJ1-1
clone size: -
V gene: TRBV27
D gene: -

CDR3 protein: CASRPTGRETQYF
CDR3 DNA: TGTGCCAGCAGGCCGACCGGGAGGGAGACCCAGTACTTC
J gene: TRBJ2-5
clone size: few
V gene: TRBV27
D gene: TRBD2

CDR3 protein: CASRSSSDTQYF
CDR3 DNA: TGTGCCAGTAGGAGCTCCTCAGATACGCAGTATTTT
J gene: TRBJ2-3
clone size: -
V gene: TRBV19
D gene: -

CDR3 protein: CASKRGRANEKLFF
CDR3 DNA: TGTGCCAGCAAAAGGGGGCGGGCTAATGAAAAACTGTTTTTT
J gene: TRBJ1-4
clone size: -
V gene: TRBV6-5
D gene: TRBD1

CDR3 protein: CASSEFLGPGNEKLFF
CDR3 DNA: TGTGCCAGCAGTGAGTTTTTGGGGCCCGGCAATGAAAAACTGTTTTTT
J gene: TRBJ1-4
clone size: few
V gene: TRBV2
D gene: -

CDR3 protein: CASSFIGTQQYF
CDR3 DNA: TGTGCCAGCAGCTTTATCGGGACACAGCAGTACTTC
J gene: TRBJ2-7
clone size: -
V gene: TRBV7-9
D gene: -

CDR3 protein: CASSLQFSGANVLTF
CDR3 DNA: TGTGCCAGCAGCTTGCAGTTCTCGGGGGCCAACGTCCTGACTTTC
J gene: TRBJ2-6
clone size: few
V gene: TRBV7-2
D gene: -

CDR3 protein: CASSFPPGTGVETQYF
CDR3 DNA: TGTGCCAGCAGCTTCCCCCCGGGGACAGGGGTGGAGACCCAGTACTTC
J gene: TRBJ2-5
clone size: -
V gene: TRBV11-2
D gene: TRBD1

CDR3 protein: CASSALQGAINEQFF
CDR3 DNA: TGTGCCAGCAGCGCGTTACAGGGGGCAATCAATGAGCAGTTCTTC
J gene: TRBJ2-1
clone size: -
V gene: TRBV11-1
D gene: TRBD1

CDR3 protein: CASSPLGRGGRLYEQFF
CDR3 DNA: TGTGCCAGTAGTCCGTTGGGGCGGGGGGGCCGGTTATATGAGCAGTTCTTC
J gene: TRBJ2-1
clone size: few
V gene: TRBV19
D gene: TRBD2

CDR3 protein: CASSYSSGVDTGELFF
CDR3 DNA: TGTGCCAGCAGTTACTCATCGGGGGTTGACACCGGGGAGCTGTTTTTT
J gene: TRBJ2-2
clone size: few
V gene: TRBV6-5
D gene: -

CDR3 protein: CATRESGGLNTGELFF
CDR3 DNA: TGTGCCACCAGGGAGTCAGGGGGGTTGAACACCGGGGAGCTGTTTTTT
J gene: TRBJ2-2
clone size: -
V gene: TRBV15
D gene: -